A selection of T cell receptor beta chains follows, all from one sample in a study of blood T cell repertoires in COVID-19. Profiled with immunoSEQ multiplex PCR; TCRdb holds only in-frame clones, not every one. This table holds 310,000 or so clones, around 90% found once. The sequencing input was PBMCs or T cells enriched from blood (not recorded which). The receptor set was obtained from a woman under 30 with acute COVID-19. Both conserved end residues are part of each CDR3. D genes are given only for firm matches. Clone size is shown for a subset of rows, as once, few, many or a class of expanded clone.

NA	TRBV18	NA	TRBJ1-5	TGTGCCAGCTCACTCGTACGGGGAAAAGAGCCCCAGCATTTT	CASSLVRGKEPQHF
NA	TRBV13	NA	TRBJ2-4	TGTGCCAGCAGCTCCCGGAGCGGAGGGGCCAAAAACATTCAGTACTTC	CASSSRSGGAKNIQYF
TRBD1	TRBV10-3	NA	TRBJ1-4	TGTGCCATCAGCGGGACAGGGGTTAATGAAAAACTGTTTTTT	CAISGTGVNEKLFF
NA	TRBV30	NA	TRBJ2-3	TGTGCCTGGAAGCGGTACACAGATACGCAGTATTTT	CAWKRYTDTQYF
NA	TRBV11-3	NA	TRBJ2-7	TGTGCCAGCAGCCACCGGGACTCCTACGAGCAGTACTTC	CASSHRDSYEQYF
NA	TRBV3-1/TRBV3-2	NA	TRBJ2-1	TGTGCCAGCAGCCAAAGTAAAACTAGCAGCCTCTACAATGAGCAGTTCTTC	CASSQSKTSSLYNEQFF
TRBD2	TRBV19	NA	TRBJ2-1	TGTGCCAGTAGTATACCGGGAGGGACTAACAATGAGCAGTTCTTC	CASSIPGGTNNEQFF
TRBD1	TRBV27	NA	TRBJ1-2	TGTGCCAGCAGTTCATATCCGGGACAGATCTATGGCTACACCTTC	CASSSYPGQIYGYTF
NA	TRBV19	NA	TRBJ1-5	TGTGCCAGTAGTAACCACATAAGGGGTCGAAGGCAGCCCCAGCATTTT	CASSNHIRGRRQPQHF
NA	TRBV11-1	NA	TRBJ2-7	TGTGCCAGCAGCCCCCTGGAGGGCTCCTACGAGCAGTACTTC	CASSPLEGSYEQYF
NA	TRBV10-1	NA	TRBJ2-3	TGCGCCAGCAGTGAGGCCCCCGGTGCAGATACGCAGTATTTT	CASSEAPGADTQYF
NA	TRBV3-1/TRBV3-2	few	TRBJ1-5	TGTGCCAGCAGCGCCCGGGGGGGCGGCAATCAGCCCCAGCATTTT	CASSARGGGNQPQHF
TRBD1	TRBV14	NA	TRBJ1-3	TGTGCCAGCAGCCAAGGGGGGGCAGGGGGCCCTTTCGACTCTGGAAACACCATATATTTT	CASSQGGAGGPFDSGNTIYF
NA	TRBV5-1	NA	TRBJ2-1	TGCGCCAGCAGCTTGGGAGGGTACAATGAGCAGTTCTTC	CASSLGGYNEQFF